The rows below give T cell receptor beta chains drawn from one sample of a study of CD8 T cells in ankylosing spondylitis. TCRdb reanalysed the 5' RACE reads using MiXCR and keeps one entry per CDR3 protein. This table has some 800,000 distinct CDR3 sequences, approximately 10% appearing once. Sequencing was done on a sample of blood, either unsorted or a sorted T cell fraction (not recorded which). The receptors come from a male donor with ankylosing spondylitis. Each CDR3 is given without its conserved first and last residue. Fields, in order: V gene, CDR3 protein.

v_gene: TRBV6-1
CDR3aa: ASSLPQGLNSPLH

v_gene: TRBV7-9
CDR3aa: ASSLNQEAGYT

v_gene: TRBV4-3
CDR3aa: ASSQTTGTGPNYGYT

v_gene: TRBV29-1
CDR3aa: SVVGGLGDYGYT

v_gene: TRBV5-5
CDR3aa: ASSRATGVQGNQPQH

v_gene: TRBV29-1
CDR3aa: SGSAPGTSPPSGELF

v_gene: TRBV20-1
CDR3aa: SANIQEQPQH

v_gene: TRBV6-2/TRBV6-3
CDR3aa: ASTPGQAITNTGELF

v_gene: TRBV20-1
CDR3aa: SASVRPIYGTQY

v_gene: TRBV9
CDR3aa: ASSVVQGLNNEQF

v_gene: TRBV20-1
CDR3aa: SAPTPGVEQF

v_gene: TRBV18
CDR3aa: ASSIIRLARQETQY

v_gene: TRBV6-5
CDR3aa: ASSDSRRDSGEQY